This T cell receptor (beta chain) was identified during a study of T-cell reconstitution after alpha-beta-depleted transplantation in children. Notes on the study in general: Surviving recipient T cells and thymic progenitors underlay high day-60 TCRbeta diversity in some patients. As was reported, about two months after transplant, alpha-beta T cells came from several hundred expanded graft clones. Among T cells one year after transplant, newly produced cells accounted for most counts and diversity.

It was with unique molecular identifiers that the TCRbeta library was prepared. TCRdb reprocessed the PCR reads with MiXCR, giving one entry per CDR3 protein. This table has more than 200,000 distinct CDR3 sequences, over 20% appearing once. This clonotype has a count of ten or more. Its antigen is as yet unknown. V dropped 1 base and J dropped 3; count of bases not matched to a gene: 6. This CDR3 has 16 amino acids. The germline gives CDR1 LNHNV, CDR2 YYDKDF (reference sequence). The chain uses TRBV15 and TRBJ2-1, with TRBD2 matching over 7 bases. The specimen was PBMCs, collected before TCRalphabeta/CD19-depleted stem cell transplant. The receptor's source is a girl aged 2 to 10 with Fanconi anemia, due to receive a stem cell transplant. The CDR3 nucleotides are TGTGCCACCAGCAGAGGTAGGCTAGCGGTCTACAATGAGCAGTTCTTC. Translated, it gives CATSRGRLAVYNEQFF.